These T cell receptor beta chains were read from a single sample in a study of blood T cell repertoires in COVID-19. Clones were sequenced by immunoSEQ multiplex PCR, and TCRdb holds only the in-frame ones, with some missing. The sample has 200,000 to 250,000 clones, 88% seen once; the top ten hold around 2.9%. The material sequenced was peripheral blood. Every receptor here comes from a woman in her fifties or sixties with acute or convalescent COVID-19. CDR3s include the opening cysteine and the closing phenylalanine or tryptophan. D genes are given only for firm matches. Clone size is shown for a subset of rows, as once, few, many or a class of expanded clone.

clone size,V gene,D gene,J gene,CDR3 DNA,CDR3 protein
NA,TRBV4-2,NA,TRBJ1-2,TGTGCCAGCAGCCAACGTAACTCGGGACGAAGCGGGCGCGCTAACTATGGCTACACCTTC,CASSQRNSGRSGRANYGYTF
NA,TRBV19,NA,TRBJ2-2,TGTGCCAGTAGTATACAGAACACCGGGGAGCTGTTTTTT,CASSIQNTGELFF
few,TRBV4-3,NA,TRBJ2-3,TGCGCCAGCAGCCTCGCTAGCGGCACAGATACGCAGTATTTT,CASSLASGTDTQYF
NA,TRBV5-4,TRBD1,TRBJ2-2,TGTGCCAGCAGGCGACAGGGGAACACCGGGGAGCTGTTTTTT,CASRRQGNTGELFF
NA,TRBV5-4,NA,TRBJ2-7,TGTGCCAGCAGCTCCCCGGGGAGTGCCTACGAGCAGTACTTC,CASSSPGSAYEQYF
NA,TRBV4-1,NA,TRBJ1-4,TGCGCCAGCAGCCAGCGGTGGGGGGGGTACTCCAATGAAAAACTGTTTTTT,CASSQRWGGYSNEKLFF
NA,TRBV4-1,NA,TRBJ1-1,TGCGCCAGCAGCCTCTGGGAGAGGACTGAAGCTTTCTTT,CASSLWERTEAFF
NA,TRBV27,TRBD1,TRBJ1-1,TGTGCCAGCAGTTACAGGGGGGCCTACACTGAAGCTTTCTTT,CASSYRGAYTEAFF
NA,TRBV19,NA,TRBJ1-6,TGTGCCAGTAGGGGTGGGGCGGCGAATTCACCCCTCCACTTT,CASRGGAANSPLHF
NA,TRBV19,NA,TRBJ1-1,TGTGCCAGTAACGAAGGGGTGAACACTGAAGCTTTCTTT,CASNEGVNTEAFF
NA,TRBV5-4,TRBD2,TRBJ2-7,TGTGCCAGCAGCCCCAAATGGGGGGGTTCCGAGCAGTACTTC,CASSPKWGGSEQYF
NA,TRBV11-3,TRBD2,TRBJ2-5,TGTGCCAGCAGCTCCGGACTAGCGGGGGGCCAAGAGACCCAGTACTTC,CASSSGLAGGQETQYF
NA,TRBV28,NA,TRBJ2-1,TGTGCCAGCAGTTTAGCCTCGGCAGGATACAATGAGCAGTTCTTC,CASSLASAGYNEQFF
NA,TRBV5-6,NA,TRBJ2-3,TGTGCCAGCAGCTTGGGAGGTAGCACAGATACGCAGTATTTT,CASSLGGSTDTQYF
NA,TRBV30,NA,TRBJ1-4,TGTGCCTGGACTCTAGGTCAGGGTCCTAATGAAAAACTGTTTTTT,CAWTLGQGPNEKLFF
NA,TRBV27,TRBD2,TRBJ2-1,TGTGCCAGCAGTTTAATATCCCATTTCGGAGTAGCGGGTTCGAATGAGCAGTTCTTC,CASSLISHFGVAGSNEQFF
once,TRBV19,NA,TRBJ2-3,TGTGCCACCGCTCAGTCCGGCACAGATACGCAGTATTTT,CATAQSGTDTQYF